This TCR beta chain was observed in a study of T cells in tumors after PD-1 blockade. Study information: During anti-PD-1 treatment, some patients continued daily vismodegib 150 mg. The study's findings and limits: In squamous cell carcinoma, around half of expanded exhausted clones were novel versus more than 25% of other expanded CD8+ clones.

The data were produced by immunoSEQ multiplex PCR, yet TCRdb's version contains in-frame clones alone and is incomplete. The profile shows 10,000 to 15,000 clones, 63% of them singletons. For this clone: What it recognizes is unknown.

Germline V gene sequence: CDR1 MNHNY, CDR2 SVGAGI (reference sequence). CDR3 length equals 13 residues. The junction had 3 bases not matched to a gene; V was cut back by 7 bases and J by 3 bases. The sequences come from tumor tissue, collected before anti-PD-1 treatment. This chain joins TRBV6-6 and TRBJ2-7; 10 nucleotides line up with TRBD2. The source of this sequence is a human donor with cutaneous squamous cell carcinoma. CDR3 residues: CASTASGSYEQYF. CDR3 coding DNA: TGTGCCAGCACGGCTAGCGGGAGCTACGAGCAGTACTTC.